The clone carrying this TCR beta chain has a single count. The sample originates from a study of cytomegalovirus exposure and HLA in healthy donors. Using immunoSEQ multiplex PCR, the repertoire was profiled, and TCRdb retains in-frame clones only, with some absent. Of 100,000 to 150,000 clones listed, roughly 89% are singletons. The CDR3 runs to 17 residues. The germline gives CDR1 LNHDA, CDR2 SQIVND (reference sequence). Trimming stripped 7 bases from V and 0 bases from J, with 20 bases between. The sequence was collected from a young woman in good health and CMV-seronegative. The chain links TRBV19 to TRBJ2-3; D is possibly TRBD2 (6 bases). The sequenced sample was PBMCs. Here the CDR3 DNA reads TGTGCCAGTACCTTAGCCTCCAGCGGGCAGAGCACAGATACGCAGTATTTT. This sequence encodes CASTLASSGQSTDTQYF.